This T cell receptor beta chain was captured in a study of shared clonotypes between healthy human individuals. Study background: CD4 naive cells filled three plates per donor, CD4 memory three, CD8 naive two and CD8 memory one.

This CDR3 is built from 13 residues. CDR1 is MGHDK, CDR2 SYGVNS, per germline. V was shortened by 5 bases and J by 1 base, with 8 bases between the two germline ends. Some clones are missing from TCRdb's copy, which holds only in-frame ones; the method was immunoSEQ multiplex PCR. The sample contains about 340,000 clones, 70% to 75% of which appear only once. General study findings and limits: The study generally estimated greater richness for naive than memory subsets. Non-shared clonotypes showed lower generation probabilities than clonotypes common to all four donors.

Donors, without exception, were Caucasian adults residing in Nashville, Tennessee. About this clone: Its antigen is currently unknown.

The chain links TRBV25-1 to TRBJ1-1; D possibly corresponds to TRBD1 (5 bases). Material for sequencing was memory CD4+ T cells sorted from blood. As for subset: CD45RA-negative fraction. The sequence was collected from a man aged 25-45 years in good health. The CDR3 bases are TGTGCCAGCAGTAGGGGCGCGAACACTGAAGCTTTCTTT. This translates into CASSRGANTEAFF.